In this sample, the clone carrying this T cell receptor (beta chain) turned up a few times. The sample comes from a study of type 1 regulatory T cells. Between the trimmed V and J ends, which lost 5 bases and 2 bases, there was a span of 11 bases. CDR3 length equals 14 residues. The germline V gene encodes CDR1 SEHNR and CDR2 FQNEAQ (reference sequence). TCRdb ran MiXCR on the reads and lists one entry per CDR3 protein. The sample holds some 18,000 distinct CDR3 sequences, about 10% seen once. The receptor's source is a human donor in good health. The chain joins TRBV7-9 to TRBJ2-3; no clear D gene. Material: CD4+ T cells, either the whole sample or a sorted fraction (not recorded which). The CDR3 DNA is TGTGCCAGCAGCATCACCTCTCCCACAGATACGCAGTATTTT. Translated, it gives CASSITSPTDTQYF. The entire variable domain, with the rest obtained from reference TRBV7-9 and TRBJ2-3, is as follows: DTGVSQNPRHKITKRGQNVTFRCDPISEHNRLYWYRQTLGQGPEFLTYFQNEAQLEKSRLLSDRFSAERPKGSFSTLEIQRTEQGDSAMYLCASSITSPTDTQYFGPGTRLTVL.